This T cell receptor (beta chain) was sequenced during a study of human T cells and chemical hapten exposure. As to time point: patch test 3, about 24 weeks after DPC sensitization. The treatment is: therapeutic diphenylcyclopropenone sensitization with weekly scalp DPC. This clonotype turned up a few times. CDR1 and CDR2 from the germline V gene are SNHLY and FYNNEI. Trimming removed 8 bases at V and 2 bases at J, with 7 bases between. This CDR3 has 13 residues. One entry per CDR3 protein, called by TCRdb with MiXCR from the RACE reads. The sample has roughly 150,000 distinct CDR3 sequences; 25% to 30% are singletons.

Sequences were derived from whole blood, sampled in connection with sensitization to the hapten diphenylcyclopropenone (DPC). This clonotype originated in a woman aged 18-29 years with alopecia areata. Some clones in this sample may be carry-over from other donors' samples. The chain links TRBV2 to TRBJ2-6; D is unclear. The chain's CDR3 is CASRRAGANVLTF. Here the CDR3 DNA reads TGTGCCAGCCGCCGGGCTGGGGCCAACGTCCTGACTTTC.